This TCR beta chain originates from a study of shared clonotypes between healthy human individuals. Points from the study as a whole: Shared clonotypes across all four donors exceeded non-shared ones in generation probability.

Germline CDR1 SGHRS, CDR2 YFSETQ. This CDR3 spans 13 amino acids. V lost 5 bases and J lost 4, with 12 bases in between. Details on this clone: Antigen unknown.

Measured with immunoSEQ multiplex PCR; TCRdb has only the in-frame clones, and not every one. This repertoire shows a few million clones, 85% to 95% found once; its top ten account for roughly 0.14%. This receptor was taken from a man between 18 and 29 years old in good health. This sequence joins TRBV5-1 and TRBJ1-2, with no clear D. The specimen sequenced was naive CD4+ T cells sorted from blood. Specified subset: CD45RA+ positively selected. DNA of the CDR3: TGCGCCAGCAGTGAGTTATCAGCCTATGGCTACACCTTC. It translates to CASSELSAYGYTF.